This T cell receptor beta chain is from a study of radiotherapy plus CTLA-4 blockade in lung cancer. At the level of the study: Disease control was achieved by around 30% of patients, and objective responses by less than 20%.

Germline CDR1 SGHRS, CDR2 YFSETQ. The CDR3 is 17 residues long. Sequencing used immunoSEQ multiplex PCR; TCRdb keeps in-frame clones, though not all of them. This sample has more than 60,000 clones; around 69% occur once, and the top ten carry approximately 2.8%. Notes on this clone: The junction shows a germline mismatch at one end, possibly a read error.

The source material was peripheral blood, sampled from a patient treated with radiotherapy plus ipilimumab. This sequence originates from a human donor with non-small cell lung cancer who had a complete response to radiotherapy plus ipilimumab. The chain employs TRBV5-1 and TRBJ1-4; weak D call: TRBD1 (5 bases). The CDR3, as DNA: TGCGCCAGCAGATTGGGTCAGGGAATGCCCATTAATGAAAAACTGTTTTTT. Encoded protein: CASRLGQGMPINEKLFF.